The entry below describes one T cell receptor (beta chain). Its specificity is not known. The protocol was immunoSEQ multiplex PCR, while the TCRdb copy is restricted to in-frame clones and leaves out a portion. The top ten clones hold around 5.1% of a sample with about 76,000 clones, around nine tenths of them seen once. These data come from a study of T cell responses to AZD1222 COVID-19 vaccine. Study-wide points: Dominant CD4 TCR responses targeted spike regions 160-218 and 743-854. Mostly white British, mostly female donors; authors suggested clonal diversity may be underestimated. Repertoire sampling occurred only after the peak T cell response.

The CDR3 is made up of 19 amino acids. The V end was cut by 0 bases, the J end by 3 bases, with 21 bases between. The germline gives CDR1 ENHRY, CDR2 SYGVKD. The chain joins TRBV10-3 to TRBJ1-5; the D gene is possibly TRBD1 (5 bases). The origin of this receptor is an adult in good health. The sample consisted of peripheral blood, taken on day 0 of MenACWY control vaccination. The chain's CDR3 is CAISESGNSPNGANQPQHF. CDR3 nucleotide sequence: TGTGCCATCAGTGAGTCGGGGAACAGCCCGAACGGGGCCAATCAGCCCCAGCATTTT.